This entry is about one T cell receptor beta chain. V shed 0 bases and J shed 5 bases, with 11 bases lying between them. Germline CDR1 SGDLS, CDR2 YYNGEE. This CDR3 is 14 amino acids long. The authors' processing: The authors estimated nucleated cell counts from reference gene primer amplification. The method was immunoSEQ multiplex PCR; TCRdb's version includes in-frame clones alone and lacks a portion of them. D and trimming were read from the DNA, whereas the V and J calls and clone size are those reported in that table. The table records about 210,000 clones, almost 85% of them present only once. These data belong to a study of blood T cell repertoires in COVID-19. Study at large: Acute and convalescent COVID-19 specimens originated in the United States, Italy and Spain. Sources were T cells, B-cell-depleted T cells, or PBMCs; the material itself was cDNA or gDNA.

This TCR came from a woman between 50 and 59 years old with active or convalescent COVID-19. V and J are TRBV9 and TRBJ2-5, with D unresolved. Sequenced sample: peripheral blood. CDR3 in DNA: TGTGCCAGCAGCGTAGACGGGTCGGTTGAGACCCAGTACTTC. Translation gives CASSVDGSVETQYF.